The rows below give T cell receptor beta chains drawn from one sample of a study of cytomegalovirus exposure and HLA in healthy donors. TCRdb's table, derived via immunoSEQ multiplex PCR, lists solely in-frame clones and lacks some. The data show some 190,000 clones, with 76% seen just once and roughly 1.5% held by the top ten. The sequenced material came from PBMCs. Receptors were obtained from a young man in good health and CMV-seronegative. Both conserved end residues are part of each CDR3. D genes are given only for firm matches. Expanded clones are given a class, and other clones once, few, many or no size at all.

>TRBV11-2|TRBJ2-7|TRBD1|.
TGTGCCAGCAGCCGACCCGACAGGGGGCGCCCCTACGAGCAGTACTTC
CASSRPDRGRPYEQYF
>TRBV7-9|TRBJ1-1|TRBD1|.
TGTGCCAGCAGCCAGCAAGGGGGCGCGGGCACTGAAGCTTTCTTT
CASSQQGGAGTEAFF
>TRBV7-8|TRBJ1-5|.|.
TGTGCCAGCAGCTTAATTTCCGGTTCACGGGGTCAGCCCCAGCATTTT
CASSLISGSRGQPQHF
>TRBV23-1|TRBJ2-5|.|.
TGCGCCAGTAGTAGCATAAAGATCCAAGAGACCCAGTACTTC
CASSSIKIQETQYF
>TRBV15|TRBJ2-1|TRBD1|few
TGTGCCACCAGCAGAGATCGGCTACAGGGGCCCAATGAGCAGTTCTTC
CATSRDRLQGPNEQFF
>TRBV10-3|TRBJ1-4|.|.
TGTGCCGCCACCTCCAAGGGGCCTGGGGATGAAAAACTGTTTTTT
CAATSKGPGDEKLFF
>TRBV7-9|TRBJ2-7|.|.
TGTGCCAGCAGCTTTCAGTCGTCCTACGAGCAGTACTTC
CASSFQSSYEQYF
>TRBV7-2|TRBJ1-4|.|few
TGTGCCAGCAGCCGCGGGGGAACTAATGAAAAACTGTTTTTT
CASSRGGTNEKLFF
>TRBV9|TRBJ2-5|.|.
TGTGCCAGCAGCGTGATGGCGGGGGCCGGGAGGGAGACCCAGTACTTC
CASSVMAGAGRETQYF
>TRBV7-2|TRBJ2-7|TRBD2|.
TGTGCCAGCAGCTCGGGACTAGCGGGTTACGAGCAGTACTTC
CASSSGLAGYEQYF
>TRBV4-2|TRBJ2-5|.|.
TGTGCCAGCAGCCAAGATCTTCTAGAGACCCAGTACTTC
CASSQDLLETQYF
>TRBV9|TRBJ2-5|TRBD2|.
TGTGCCAGCAGTCCCCCGGGGGCGGGGGGGCAAGAGACCCAGTACTTC
CASSPPGAGGQETQYF
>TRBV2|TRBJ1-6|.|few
TGTGCCAGCAGAGCCTTACAGGGTTTAGGCAATTCACCCCTCCACTTT
CASRALQGLGNSPLHF
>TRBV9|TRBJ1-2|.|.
TGTGCCAGCAGCCCCACAGAGTTCTATGGCTACACCTTC
CASSPTEFYGYTF
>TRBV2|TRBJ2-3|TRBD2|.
TGTGCCAGCAGTAAAACGGGACTAGCGGGGGATACGCAGTATTTT
CASSKTGLAGDTQYF
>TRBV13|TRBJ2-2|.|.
TGTGCCAGCACCCATTTCGCGGGCGCCGACACCGGGGAGCTGTTTTTT
CASTHFAGADTGELFF
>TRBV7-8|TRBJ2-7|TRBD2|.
TGTGCCAGCAGCTTCCCGGGACTAGCGGACGAGCAGTACTTC
CASSFPGLADEQYF
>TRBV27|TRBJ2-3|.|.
TGTGCCAGCAGTTCTCAGGGATCGGGTACGCAGTATTTT
CASSSQGSGTQYF
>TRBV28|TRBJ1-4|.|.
TGTGCCAGCAGTCTTCACAGTTCCTTAACTAATGAAAAACTGTTTTTT
CASSLHSSLTNEKLFF
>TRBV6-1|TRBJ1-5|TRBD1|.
TGTGCCAGCAGTGGGGCGACAGGGGGTCTTCAGCCCCAGCATTTT
CASSGATGGLQPQHF
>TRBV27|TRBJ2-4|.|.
.
CASSARVGGGALYF
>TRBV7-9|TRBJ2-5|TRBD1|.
TGTGCCAGCCGGGACAGGCAAGAGACCCAGTACTTC
CASRDRQETQYF
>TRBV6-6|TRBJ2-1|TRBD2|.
TGTGCCAGCACCCCTAGCGGGGGGGGGTCAGGGGAGCAGTTCTTC
CASTPSGGGSGEQFF
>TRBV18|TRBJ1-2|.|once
TGTGCCAGCTCTTCCCGACAGAGTTCGGACGGCTACACCTTC
CASSSRQSSDGYTF
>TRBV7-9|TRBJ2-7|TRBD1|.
TGTGCCAGCAGCTTGGGGACAGGCTTAATAGTCGAGCAGTACTTC
CASSLGTGLIVEQYF
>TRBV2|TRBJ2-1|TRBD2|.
TGTGCCAGTTCTAAGCGGGGCTCCTACAATGAGCAGTTCTTC
CASSKRGSYNEQFF
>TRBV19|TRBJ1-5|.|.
TGTGCCAGTAGTATAGAAGGGGTTAGCAATCAGCCCCAGCATTTT
CASSIEGVSNQPQHF